The 10 T cell receptor beta chains in this list originate from one sample, sequenced in a study of T cell responses to AZD1222 COVID-19 vaccine. The data were produced by immunoSEQ multiplex PCR, yet TCRdb's version contains in-frame clones alone and is incomplete. The sample yields 150,000 to 200,000 clones, roughly 91% seen once. The source material was peripheral blood, sampled 28 days after the second dose of the MenACWY control vaccine. The origin of the receptors is an adult who received the MenACWY meningococcal vaccine as a control.

V is TRBV19 and J is TRBJ1-1, with 10 nucleotides matching TRBD1. The CDR3 is 16 residues long. Germline V gives CDR1 LNHDA, CDR2 SQIVND (reference sequence). V trimming: 4 bases; J trimming: 5 bases; junction bases outside the gene matches: 10. CDR3 residues: CASSRGLTGGGTEAFF. The DNA of the CDR3 is TGTGCCAGTAGTAGAGGGTTGACAGGGGGCGGAACTGAAGCTTTCTTT.

This clone was seen a single time. The rearrangement links TRBV30 to TRBJ2-3; 8 nucleotides agree with TRBD1. Germline V gives CDR1 GTSNPN, CDR2 SVGIG (reference sequence). V shed 4 bases, J shed 4 bases, and the junction held 4 bases outside the gene matches. There are 13 residues in the CDR3. The CDR3 here is CAWTRQGPDTQYF. As DNA, the CDR3 is TGTGCCTGGACGAGACAGGGGCCAGATACGCAGTATTTT.

This clone has only a few counts. This sequence joins TRBV28 and TRBJ1-3; D unresolved. Germline CDR1 MDHEN, CDR2 SYDVKM. The CDR3 is 18 residues long. Trimming shortened V by 7 bases and J by 0 bases, and 22 bases separated the two germline ends. Here the CDR3 DNA reads TGTGCCAGCAAGAGCCCGATGCAGGCACTACTCTCTGGAAACACCATATATTTT. Translation gives CASKSPMQALLSGNTIYF.

The genes are TRBV18 and TRBJ2-3; 13 bases map to TRBD2. The germline gives CDR1 KGHSH, CDR2 LQKENI. V shed 3 bases, J shed 5 bases, and the junction held 8 bases outside the gene matches. This CDR3 has 17 residues. The CDR3 here is CASSPMQTSGGQDTQYF. The CDR3 DNA is TGTGCCAGCTCACCCATGCAGACTAGCGGGGGGCAAGATACGCAGTATTTT.

The chain employs TRBV7-9 and TRBJ2-2; D is possibly TRBD1 (6 bases). The V and J ends lost 7 bases and 1 base respectively, with 10 bases between them. Germline assignment: CDR1 SEHNR and CDR2 FQNEAQ (reference sequence). The CDR3 loop spans 14 amino acids. CDR3 residues: CASKKDRNTGELFF. The CDR3 coding sequence is TGTGCCAGCAAAAAGGACAGGAACACCGGGGAGCTGTTTTTT.

The chain combines TRBV7-9 with TRBJ1-5, with D unclear. Germline V CDR1 and CDR2: SEHNR, FQNEAQ (reference sequence). CDR3 length equals 15 residues. V gave up 0 bases and J gave up 1 base, with 7 bases separating them. CDR3 protein: CASSLAAGSNQPQHF. The CDR3 DNA reads as TGTGCCAGCAGCTTAGCCGCCGGAAGCAATCAGCCCCAGCATTTT.

J is TRBJ1-5 and V is TRBV5-1, with 11 bases matching TRBD1. The CDR3 spans 14 residues. Germline V gives CDR1 SGHRS, CDR2 YFSETQ. V was clipped by 3 bases and J by 5 bases; unmatched bases: 1. The DNA for the CDR3 is TGCGCCAGCAGCTCGGGACAGGGGGATCAGCCCCAGCATTTT. This translates into CASSSGQGDQPQHF.

The V call is TRBV18, the J call TRBJ2-1; TRBD2 is a possible D gene (6 bases). Looked up from germline, CDR1 is KGHSH and CDR2 is LQKENI. There are 13 residues in the CDR3. The V end was cut by 2 bases, the J end by 7 bases, with 9 bases between. The CDR3 region is CASSPSLANEQFF. In DNA, the CDR3 is TGTGCCAGCTCACCATCCCTAGCGAATGAGCAGTTCTTC.

This clone came up once. The chain employs TRBV6-4 and TRBJ1-1; D uncertain. CDR3 length equals 16 residues. V shed 9 bases and J shed 3 bases, with 23 bases lying between them. In germline, CDR1 is MRHNA, CDR2 SNTAGT. CDR3 coding DNA: TGTGCCAGACCCCCCTGGGAATTTCAGATGGACACTGAAGCTTTCTTT. This codes for CARPPWEFQMDTEAFF.

The J gene is TRBJ1-1, the V gene TRBV12-3 or TRBV12-4, with TRBD1 matching 7 bases. V shed 8 bases, J shed 4 bases, and the junction held 1 base outside the gene matches. The CDR3 runs to 11 residues. The CDR3 DNA reads TGTGCCAGCGGACAGGTCACTGAAGCTTTCTTT. It codes for CASGQVTEAFF.